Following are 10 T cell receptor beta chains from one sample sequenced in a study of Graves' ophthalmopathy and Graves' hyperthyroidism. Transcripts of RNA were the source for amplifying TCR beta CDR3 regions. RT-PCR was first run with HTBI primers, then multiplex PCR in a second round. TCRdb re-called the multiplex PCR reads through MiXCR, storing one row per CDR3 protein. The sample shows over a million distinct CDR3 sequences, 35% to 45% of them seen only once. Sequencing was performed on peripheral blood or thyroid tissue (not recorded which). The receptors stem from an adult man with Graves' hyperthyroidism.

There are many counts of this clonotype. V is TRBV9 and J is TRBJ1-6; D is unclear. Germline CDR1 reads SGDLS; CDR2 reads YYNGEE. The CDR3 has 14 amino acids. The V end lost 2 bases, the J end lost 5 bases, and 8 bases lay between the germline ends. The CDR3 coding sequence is TGTGCCAGCAGCGTCGCGGGCCATAATTCACCCCTCCACTTT. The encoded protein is CASSVAGHNSPLHF.

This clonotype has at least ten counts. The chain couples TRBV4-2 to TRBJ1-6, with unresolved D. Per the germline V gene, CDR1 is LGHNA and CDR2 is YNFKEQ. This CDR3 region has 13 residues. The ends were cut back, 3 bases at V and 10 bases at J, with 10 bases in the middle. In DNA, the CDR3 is TGTGCCAGCAGCCAGGCCCCGGCGTCACCCCTCCACTTT. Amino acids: CASSQAPASPLHF.

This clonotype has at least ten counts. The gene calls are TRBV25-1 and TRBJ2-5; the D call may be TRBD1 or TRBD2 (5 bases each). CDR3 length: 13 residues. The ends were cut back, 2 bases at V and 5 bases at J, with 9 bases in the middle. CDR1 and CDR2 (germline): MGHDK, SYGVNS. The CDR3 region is CASSEPGRETQYF. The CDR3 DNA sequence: TGTGCCAGCAGTGAACCGGGGCGGGAGACCCAGTACTTC. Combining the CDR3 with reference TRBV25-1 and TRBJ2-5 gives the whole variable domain EADIYQTPRYLVIGTGKKITLECSQTMGHDKMYWYQQDPGMELHLIHYSYGVNSTEKGDLSSESTVSRIRTEHFPLTLESARPSHTSQYLCASSEPGRETQYFGPGTRLLVL.

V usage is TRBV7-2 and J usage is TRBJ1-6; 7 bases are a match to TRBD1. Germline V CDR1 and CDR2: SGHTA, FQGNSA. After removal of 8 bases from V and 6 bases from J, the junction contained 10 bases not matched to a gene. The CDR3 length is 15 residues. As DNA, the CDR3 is TGTGCCAGCGGCCAAGCCGGACAGGTTAATTCACCCCTCCACTTT. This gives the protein CASGQAGQVNSPLHF.

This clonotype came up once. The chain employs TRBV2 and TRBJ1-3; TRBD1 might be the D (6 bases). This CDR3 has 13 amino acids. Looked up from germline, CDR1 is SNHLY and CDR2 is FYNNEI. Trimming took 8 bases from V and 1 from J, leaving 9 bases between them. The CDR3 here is CASGTTSGNTIYF. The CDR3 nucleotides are TGTGCCAGCGGGACAACTTCTGGAAACACCATATATTTT.

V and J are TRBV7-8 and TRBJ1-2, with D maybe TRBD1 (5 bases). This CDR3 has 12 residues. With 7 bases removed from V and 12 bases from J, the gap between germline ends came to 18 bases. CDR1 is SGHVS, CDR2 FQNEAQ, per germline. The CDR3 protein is CASTRQLSGNTF. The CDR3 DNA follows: TGTGCCAGCACCAGACAGCTGTCTGGAAACACCTTC.

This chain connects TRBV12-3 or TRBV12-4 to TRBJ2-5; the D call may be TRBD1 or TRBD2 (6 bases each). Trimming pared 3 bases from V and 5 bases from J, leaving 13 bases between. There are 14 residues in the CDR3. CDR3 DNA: TGTGCCAGCAGTTTTTTAGGGGGGTTGGAGACCCAGTACTTC. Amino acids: CASSFLGGLETQYF.

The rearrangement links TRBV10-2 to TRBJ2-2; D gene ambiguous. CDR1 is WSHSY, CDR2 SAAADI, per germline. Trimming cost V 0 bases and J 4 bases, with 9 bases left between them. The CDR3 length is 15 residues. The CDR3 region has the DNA TGCGCCAGCAGTGAGTCCGGGCAAAGCACCGGGGAGCTGTTTTTT. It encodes CASSESGQSTGELFF.

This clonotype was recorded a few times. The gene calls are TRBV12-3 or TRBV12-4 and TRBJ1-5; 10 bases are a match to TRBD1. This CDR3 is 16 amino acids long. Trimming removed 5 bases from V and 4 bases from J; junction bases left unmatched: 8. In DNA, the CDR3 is TGTGCCAGCAGTACACGGACAGGGGGGATAAATCAGCCCCAGCATTTT. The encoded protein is CASSTRTGGINQPQHF.

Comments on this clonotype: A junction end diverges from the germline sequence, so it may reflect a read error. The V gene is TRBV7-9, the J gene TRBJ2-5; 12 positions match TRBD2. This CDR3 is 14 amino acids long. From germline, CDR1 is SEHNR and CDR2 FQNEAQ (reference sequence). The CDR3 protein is CASSLAGGRESQYF. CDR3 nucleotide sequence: TGTGCCAGCAGTCTAGCGGGAGGGCGGGAGAGCCAGTACTTC.